The 14 T cell receptor beta chains given below trace back to one sample, sequenced in a study of shared clonotypes between healthy human individuals. The assay was immunoSEQ multiplex PCR, and TCRdb's table has in-frame clones only and misses some. The sample has 2 million to 2.5 million clones, approximately 94% seen once. Sequencing was carried out using naive CD4+ T cells sorted from blood. Indicated subset: CD45RA+ positively selected. The receptor source for this set is a man between 18 and 29 years old in good health.

This sequence joins TRBV5-1 and TRBJ1-4; tentatively, D is TRBD1 (5 bases). Germline CDR1 is SGHRS and CDR2 is YFSETQ. Trimming removed 1 base from V and 6 bases from J, with 13 bases in between. This CDR3 has 15 amino acids. The CDR3, as DNA: TGCGCCAGCAGCTTGTCTCCAGGGACCTATGAAAAACTGTTTTTT. Its translation: CASSLSPGTYEKLFF.

With regard to this clone: Within the sample, other DNA sequences also encode this same CDR3. The chain couples TRBV9 to TRBJ2-1, with 8 bases aligning to TRBD1. The CDR3 has 15 residues. Germline CDR1 and CDR2: SGDLS and YYNGEE. V was pared by 3 bases and J by 0 bases, with 2 bases of the junction left unmatched. The CDR3 sequence is CASSADRGSYNEQFF. CDR3 in DNA: TGTGCCAGCAGCGCCGACAGGGGCTCCTACAATGAGCAGTTCTTC.

The genes are TRBV7-9 and TRBJ2-1; D remains unclear. CDR3 length: 14 residues. Trimming shortened V by 0 bases and J by 6 bases, and 9 bases separated the two germline ends. The germline CDR1 and CDR2 sequences are SEHNR and FQNEAQ (reference sequence). The CDR3 bases are TGTGCCAGCAGCTTAGCCGCTCTAGTCAATGAGCAGTTCTTC. Translated, it gives CASSLAALVNEQFF.

V is TRBV5-6 and J is TRBJ1-2; D call uncertain. V gave up 6 bases and J gave up 4 bases, with 13 bases separating them. The CDR3 extends over 13 amino acids. Germline V CDR1 and CDR2: SGHDT, YYEEEE. The CDR3 DNA is TGTGCCAGCACCCCTAACAGTATCTATGGCTACACCTTC. It specifies CASTPNSIYGYTF.

Note on this clone: This same CDR3 is encoded by further DNA sequences in the sample. This chain joins TRBV11-2 and TRBJ2-7; 8 bases are shared with TRBD2. V shed 5 bases and J 5 bases; nucleotides not matched to a gene: 14. This CDR3 comprises 16 residues. In germline, CDR1 is SGHAT, CDR2 FQNNGV. The CDR3 spells CASSPVLAAREDEQYF. DNA for the CDR3: TGTGCCAGCAGCCCGGTTCTAGCGGCGCGGGAGGACGAGCAGTACTTC. Variable domain in full (rest from reference TRBV11-2 and TRBJ2-7): EAGVAQSPRYKIIEKRQSVAFWCNPISGHATLYWYQQILGQGPKLLIQFQNNGVVDDSQLPKDRFSAERLKGVDSTLKIQPAKLEDSAVYLCASSPVLAAREDEQYFGPGTRLTVT.

Worth noting for this clone: One end of the junction is discordant with germline, which a read error may explain. The chain couples TRBV7-7 to TRBJ1-5, with TRBD1 matching over 8 bases. The CDR3 consists of 16 residues. In germline, CDR1 is SSHAT, CDR2 FNYEAQ (reference sequence). CDR3 amino acids: CASSLVAGGSDQPQHF. The CDR3 DNA sequence: TGTGCTAGCAGCTTAGTGGCAGGGGGCAGCGATCAGCCCCAGCATTTT.

The rearrangement uses TRBV5-1 and TRBJ1-1; D is unclear. The CDR3 sequence is 14 residues long. Trimming stripped 6 bases from V and 7 bases from J, with 19 bases between. Germline CDR1 SGHRS, CDR2 YFSETQ. The DNA for the CDR3 is TGCGCCAGCAAGCGTGATAGAACAAAGAATGAAGCTTTCTTT. Protein sequence: CASKRDRTKNEAFF.

The chain employs TRBV6-5 and TRBJ2-2, with 10 nucleotides matching TRBD2. Germline assignment: CDR1 MNHEY and CDR2 SVGAGI. V shed 4 bases and J 2 bases; nucleotides not matched to a gene: 4. CDR3 length: 16 amino acids. For the CDR3, the DNA is TGTGCCAGCAGTTTGGAACTAGCGGGAAACACCGGGGAGCTGTTTTTT. This gives the protein CASSLELAGNTGELFF.

The rearrangement links TRBV6-6 to TRBJ1-4; D may be TRBD1 (6 bases). Germline loops: CDR1 MNHNY, CDR2 SVGAGI (reference sequence). V lost 5 bases, J lost 4 bases, and 17 bases lay in between. This CDR3 is built from 16 residues. CDR3 coding DNA: TGTGCCAGCAGTCAATGGGGGGCAGGCGATAATGAAAAACTGTTTTTT. This translates into CASSQWGAGDNEKLFF.

The chain couples TRBV9 to TRBJ2-1, with 10 bases identical to TRBD2. Germline V gives CDR1 SGDLS, CDR2 YYNGEE. This CDR3 region has 14 residues. The junction had 5 bases not matched to a gene; V was cut back by 6 bases and J by 5 bases. The CDR3 region has the DNA TGTGCCAGCACCAGCGGGGGGGCCCACAATGAGCAGTTCTTC. Translation: CASTSGGAHNEQFF.

As regards this clone: This CDR3 is also generated by other DNA sequences in the sample. J is TRBJ1-1 and V is TRBV10-3; no clear D. The V and J ends lost 6 bases and 1 base respectively, with 9 bases between them. The CDR3 length is 13 residues. CDR1 is ENHRY and CDR2 is SYGVKD in the germline V gene. The CDR3: CAIRDGANTEAFF. Written as DNA, the CDR3 is TGTGCCATCAGGGACGGTGCGAACACTGAAGCTTTCTTT.

V is TRBV10-3 and J is TRBJ2-1; D might be TRBD2 (5 bases). The CDR3 length is 13 residues. Trimming took off 4 bases at V and 9 bases at J, with 13 bases between the two ends. Germline V gene data show CDR1 as ENHRY and CDR2 as SYGVKD. The CDR3 loop is CAISGERLSEQFF. CDR3 sequence (DNA): TGTGCCATCAGTGGGGAGCGGTTGTCTGAGCAGTTCTTC.

To note about this clone: This sample includes further DNA sequences coding for the same CDR3. The gene calls are TRBV6-6 and TRBJ2-7, with D perhaps TRBD2 (6 bases). CDR3 length: 14 amino acids. The V gene's germline CDR1 is MNHNY and CDR2 SVGAGI (reference sequence). V shed 2 bases and J shed 1 base, with 9 bases lying between them. The CDR3 spells CASSYGGNSYEQYF. The CDR3 nucleotides are TGTGCCAGCAGTTACGGGGGGAATTCCTACGAGCAGTACTTC.

V usage is TRBV18 and J usage is TRBJ2-1; 7 bases fit TRBD2. This CDR3 is 15 amino acids long. V shed 3 bases and J 4 bases; nucleotides not matched to a gene: 6. The germline V gene has CDR1 KGHSH and CDR2 LQKENI. The CDR3, as DNA: TGTGCCAGCTCACCCCGGCGGGAGTTTTACAATGAGCAGTTCTTC. Translating gives CASSPRREFYNEQFF.